These 21 T cell receptor beta chains share one sample of origin, sequenced in a study of blood T cell repertoires in COVID-19. The protocol was immunoSEQ multiplex PCR, while the TCRdb copy is restricted to in-frame clones and leaves out a portion. The sample has roughly 260,000 clones; approximately 89% are singletons. Sequences were obtained from peripheral blood. Receptors were obtained from a man in his forties or fifties who had recovered from COVID-19.

The chain couples TRBV27 to TRBJ2-7; perhaps TRBD2 as D (6 bases). The V end lost 5 bases, the J end lost 6 bases, and 14 bases lay between the germline ends. The CDR3 spans 13 residues. The germline V gene has CDR1 MNHEY and CDR2 SMNVEV (reference sequence). This CDR3 is CASSPPGLPEQYF. CDR3 nucleotides: TGTGCCAGCAGTCCACCGGGACTTCCCGAGCAGTACTTC.

The rearrangement links TRBV5-1 to TRBJ2-7; a weak D match, TRBD2 (5 bases). The CDR3 has 14 residues. Per germline, CDR1 SGHRS and CDR2 YFSETQ. V lost 7 bases to trimming and J lost 0 bases, with 14 bases between them. CDR3 DNA: TGCGCCAGCGGTCCCCGGGGATACTCCTACGAGCAGTACTTC. Translation gives CASGPRGYSYEQYF.

This clone was picked up a small number of times. The chain links TRBV19 to TRBJ1-5, with D uncertain. The CDR3 spans 13 residues. The germline V gene has CDR1 LNHDA and CDR2 SQIVND (reference sequence). V gave up 3 bases and J gave up 6 bases, with 9 bases separating them. The CDR3 loop is CASSMESLQPQHF. The CDR3 DNA is TGTGCCAGTAGTATGGAGAGTCTTCAGCCCCAGCATTTT.

The chain carries TRBV11-3 and TRBJ2-1, with D tentatively TRBD2 (6 bases). The ends were cut back, 2 bases at V and 2 bases at J, with 10 bases in the middle. CDR3 length equals 15 residues. CDR1 and CDR2 (germline): SGHNT, YENEEA. CDR3 loop: CASSLRRGAYNEQFF. In DNA, the CDR3 is TGTGCCAGCAGCTTAAGGCGGGGTGCCTACAATGAGCAGTTCTTC.

CDR3: CASSPTGEQPQHF. Written as DNA, the CDR3 is TGTGCCAGCAGTCCAACAGGGGAGCAGCCCCAGCATTTT. This chain links TRBV21-1 with TRBJ1-5; the table names TRBD1, a call not compared with the DNA. TRBV21-1 is marked as a pseudogene. This CDR3 spans 13 amino acids.

The V gene is TRBV12-3 or TRBV12-4, the J gene TRBJ2-7; D is perhaps TRBD2 (6 bases). The CDR3 is 13 amino acids. The V and J ends lost 3 bases and 5 bases respectively, with 11 bases between them. CDR3 amino acids: CASSLSRENEQYF. The CDR3 region has the DNA TGTGCCAGCAGTTTGTCCCGGGAGAACGAGCAGTACTTC.

This clone appeared once. The chain joins TRBV7-9 to TRBJ2-1, with TRBD1 matching 9 bases. Germline CDR1 and CDR2: SEHNR and FQNEAQ (reference sequence). J gave up 3 bases and V 7 bases, and 7 bases lay outside the gene matches. The CDR3 is 15 amino acids. DNA for the CDR3: TGTGCCAGCACCGACACGGGACAGGGCTACAATGAGCAGTTCTTC. It translates to CASTDTGQGYNEQFF.

The rearrangement uses TRBV6-2 or TRBV6-3 and TRBJ1-2; the match to TRBD1 covers 10 bases. The CDR3 runs to 17 residues. Germline CDR1 and CDR2: MNHEY and SVGEGT. V gave up 2 bases and J gave up 5 bases; unmatched junction bases: 11. CDR3 in amino acids: CASSYAYRDRGRYGYTF. The DNA of the CDR3 is TGTGCCAGCAGTTACGCCTACCGGGACAGGGGACGTTATGGCTACACCTTC.

The chain is built from TRBV2 and TRBJ2-3, with D maybe TRBD1 (6 bases). This CDR3 region has 15 residues. The V gene lost 7 bases and the J gene lost 2 bases, with 16 bases spanning the gap. The V gene's germline CDR1 is SNHLY and CDR2 FYNNEI. CDR3 region: CASKHREDFTDTQYF. The CDR3 DNA sequence: TGTGCCAGCAAACACAGGGAAGACTTCACAGATACGCAGTATTTT.

DNA of the CDR3: TGTGCCAGTAGTATGGGTGCGGGGGATACGCAGTATTTT. Amino acid sequence: CASSMGAGDTQYF. This rearrangement joins TRBV19 to TRBJ2-3; D might be TRBD2 (6 bases). The CDR3 loop spans 13 amino acids. Trimming shortened V by 3 bases and J by 6 bases, and 10 bases separated the two germline ends. Germline V gene data show CDR1 as LNHDA and CDR2 as SQIVND (reference sequence).

Turning to this clone: A junction boundary mismatches the germline segment, possibly from a read error. The chain uses TRBV7-2 and TRBJ2-3; 8 bases line up with TRBD1. Germline CDR1 and CDR2: SGHTA and FQGNSA. The CDR3 is 15 residues long. The CDR3 DNA reads as TGTGCCAGCAACTTACAGGGGGGTCTAGGTGATACGCAGTATTTT. Residues: CASNLQGGLGDTQYF.

This clone was seen many times. J is TRBJ2-7 and V is TRBV18; 12 positions agree with TRBD1. This CDR3 region has 17 residues. Per germline, CDR1 KGHSH and CDR2 LQKENI. V trimming: 6 bases; J trimming: 4 bases; junction bases outside the gene matches: 13. The CDR3 coding sequence is TGTGCCAGCTCTCTCCCGGGACAGGGGGCGAAGGGTTACGAGCAGTACTTC. Translated: CASSLPGQGAKGYEQYF.

The chain carries TRBV12-5 and TRBJ2-2; D remains ambiguous. The CDR3 is 15 amino acids. The V end was cut by 2 bases, the J end by 6 bases, with 13 bases between. Germline values: CDR1 LGHNT, CDR2 FRNRAP. This CDR3 reads CASGLPPFRAGELFF. DNA of the CDR3: TGTGCTAGTGGTTTGCCGCCCTTTCGAGCCGGGGAGCTGTTTTTT.

The genes are TRBV5-6 and TRBJ1-2, with TRBD1 matching over 7 bases. This CDR3 has 14 residues. CDR1 and CDR2 from the germline V gene are SGHDT and YYEEEE. Trimming removed 6 bases from V and 1 base from J; junction bases left unmatched: 6. The CDR3 is CASTTGVGNYGYTF. The CDR3 coding sequence is TGTGCCAGCACCACAGGGGTTGGTAACTATGGCTACACCTTC.

The chain has TRBV6-2 or TRBV6-3 and TRBJ2-1; 13 bases agree with TRBD2. The CDR3 loop spans 17 amino acids. Trimming at V came to 5 bases and at J to 7 bases, leaving 11 bases not matched to a gene. Germline CDR1 is MNHEY and CDR2 is SVGEGT. The chain's CDR3 is CASSKHPTSGRDNEQFF. The CDR3 region has the DNA TGTGCCAGCAGTAAACACCCTACTAGCGGGAGGGATAATGAGCAGTTCTTC.

V is TRBV29-1 and J is TRBJ2-7; D may correspond to TRBD1 or TRBD2 (6 bases each). The CDR3 is 12 residues long. CDR1 is SQVTM, CDR2 ANQGSEA, per germline. V lost 7 bases and J 3 bases, leaving 13 bases between the germline ends. For the CDR3, the DNA is TGCAGCGGGGGGGACACCAACTACGAGCAGTACTTC. Protein sequence: CSGGDTNYEQYF.

The chain carries TRBV5-4 and TRBJ2-5; D gene unclear. The V gene lost 4 bases and the J gene lost 0 bases, with 7 bases spanning the gap. The CDR3 has 13 amino acids. Germline V gene lookup returns CDR1 SGHNT and CDR2 YYREEE (reference sequence). CDR3 DNA: TGTGCCAGCAGCCCCTCGTACCAAGAGACCCAGTACTTC. Translation: CASSPSYQETQYF.

This clone was found once. This chain links TRBV7-2 with TRBJ2-5; 9 bases align to TRBD1. The CDR3 runs 15 residues. The germline CDR1 and CDR2 sequences are SGHTA and FQGNSA. J was trimmed by 4 bases and V by 7 bases; bases with no gene match: 10. The CDR3 sequence is CASKAGTGIIETQYF. The CDR3 DNA reads TGTGCCAGCAAGGCCGGGACAGGGATCATAGAGACCCAGTACTTC.

The genes are TRBV5-8 and TRBJ1-2; 9 nucleotides line up with TRBD1. CDR3 length: 16 residues. Germline loops: CDR1 SGHTS, CDR2 YDEGEE. After removal of 3 bases from V and 3 bases from J, the junction contained 9 bases not matched to a gene. The CDR3 DNA sequence: TGTGCCAGCAGCTGGGCTGGGACAGGGAAGGACTATGGCTACACCTTC. This encodes CASSWAGTGKDYGYTF.

The chain recombines TRBV30 with TRBJ1-2; D unresolved. The V gene lost 1 base and the J gene lost 8 bases, with 14 bases spanning the gap. The germline V gene encodes CDR1 GTSNPN and CDR2 SVGIG (reference sequence). The CDR3 consists of 13 residues. The CDR3 is CAWSDGDVGGYTF. The CDR3 DNA reads as TGTGCCTGGAGTGACGGGGATGTCGGGGGCTACACCTTC.

V usage is TRBV5-1 and J usage is TRBJ1-1, with D tentatively TRBD1 (5 bases). The germline V and J ends were trimmed by 4 bases and 6 bases, with 7 bases remaining between them. CDR3 length: 11 residues. Germline loops: CDR1 SGHRS, CDR2 YFSETQ. The CDR3 sequence: CASSLGPEAFF. As DNA, the CDR3 is TGCGCCAGCAGCCTGGGGCCTGAAGCTTTCTTT.